The next 11 T cell receptor beta chains were all read from a single sample in a study of monozygotic twins with inflammatory bowel disease. TCRdb reprocessed the 5' RACE reads and keeps a single row for each CDR3 protein, giving no DNA. The table lists roughly 140,000 distinct CDR3 sequences. Sequenced: blood. The receptors were sampled from a human donor with ulcerative colitis or Crohn's disease, or a healthy co-twin of an affected twin (not recorded which).

The chain carries TRBV30 and TRBJ1-4; TCRdb's D call, TRBD1, is unchecked because there is no DNA. This CDR3 spans 12 amino acids. Germline-derived CDR1 and CDR2 are GTSNPN and SVGIG (reference sequence). CDR3: CAWSTPPGKLFF.

The genes are TRBV7-2 and TRBJ2-1; TCRdb selects TRBD1, and the lack of DNA leaves this call unchecked. Germline loops: CDR1 SGHTA, CDR2 FQGNSA. The CDR3 consists of 15 residues. Here the CDR3 reads CASPLRAGGSYEQFF.

This chain links TRBV5-1 with TRBJ1-1; checking the TCRdb D call of TRBD1 is not possible without DNA. Germline V gene data show CDR1 as SGHRS and CDR2 as YFSETQ. This CDR3 has 13 residues. The CDR3 reads CASGDSSYTEAFF.

CDR3 loop: CASSLRDRGTDTQYF. The rearrangement joins TRBV4-3 to TRBJ2-3; as DNA is missing, the TRBD1 call by TCRdb cannot be tested. CDR1 LGHNA and CDR2 YSLEER come from the germline V gene. The CDR3 totals 15 residues.

The rearrangement uses TRBV20-1 and TRBJ2-3; there is no DNA to check the TCRdb D call of TRBD1. The CDR3 consists of 14 residues. Germline CDR1 and CDR2: DFQATT and SNEGSKA (reference sequence). CDR3 protein: CSAYRTGVADTQYF.

The chain carries TRBV6-2 or TRBV6-3 and TRBJ1-2; TCRdb lists TRBD1, though no DNA is available to test this call. The CDR3 covers 18 residues. Looked up from germline, CDR1 is MNHEY and CDR2 is SVGEGT. Here the CDR3 reads CASSYQRTGSFTNYGYTF.

The genes are TRBV20-1 and TRBJ2-5; TCRdb names TRBD1, which stays unverified in the absence of DNA. The germline gives CDR1 DFQATT, CDR2 SNEGSKA (reference sequence). The CDR3 runs 13 residues. CDR3 protein: CSAAAGFKETQYF.

The V and J genes are TRBV20-1 and TRBJ2-1; TCRdb returns TRBD2, unconfirmable since there is no DNA. The CDR3 runs to 14 residues. The V gene's germline CDR1 is DFQATT and CDR2 SNEGSKA (reference sequence). The CDR3 is CSAPGLAGGNEQFF.

This chain connects TRBV12-3 or TRBV12-4 to TRBJ1-6; no DNA is available, so the TRBD1 call from TCRdb remains unchecked. This CDR3 region has 15 residues. The CDR3 protein is CASSLTGGRNSPLHF.

The rearrangement links TRBV24-1 to TRBJ2-5; with no DNA, the TCRdb D assignment of TRBD1 cannot be verified. Germline CDR1 and CDR2: KGHDR and SFDVKD. This CDR3 is 13 amino acids long. CDR3 sequence: CATSEGGIETQYF.

This chain connects TRBV5-1 to TRBJ2-7; there is no DNA to check the TCRdb D call of TRBD1. The CDR3 length is 15 residues. Germline V lookup: CDR1 SGHRS, CDR2 YFSETQ. Here the CDR3 reads CASSPRGQGSYEQYF.